This T cell receptor beta chain emerged from a study of beta chain features in type 1 diabetes. Study background: Patients looked much like healthy donors when it came to age, gender and cell yields.

This clone was recorded a few times. The antigen is unknown. The V gene end was trimmed by 3 bases and the J gene end by 5 bases; junction bases not matched to a gene: 8. The length of the CDR3 is 15 residues. Per the germline V gene, CDR1 is KGHSH and CDR2 is LQKENI. The authors reverse transcribed all of the isolated RNA, so sequencing captured expressed TCRB transcripts. Assay: immunoSEQ multiplex PCR; the TCRdb copy retains only in-frame clones and omits some. This table holds around 140,000 clones, about 10% found once. General observations from the study: Type 1 diabetes patients showed fewer insertions and more deletions at VDJ junctions. All four CD4+ subsets of Type 1 diabetes patients contained TCRB CDR3s that were moderately but significantly shorter.

This receptor was identified in a young man with type 1 diabetes. This chain joins TRBV18 and TRBJ2-3, with TRBD2 matching 7 bases. Sequencing used central memory CD4+ T cells from blood. Written as DNA, the CDR3 is TGTGCCAGCTCACCCTATACCACGGGGGGAGATACGCAGTATTTT. This translates into CASSPYTTGGDTQYF.